The 14 T cell receptor beta chains below come from one sample, sequenced in a study of breast tumors, draining lymph nodes, adjacent tissues. TCRdb reanalysed the multiplex PCR reads using MiXCR and keeps one entry per CDR3 protein. Found here are 150,000 to 200,000 distinct CDR3 sequences, roughly a third of them singletons; the top ten hold approximately 4.2%. Axillary draining lymph nodes of breast cancer patients supplied the node samples. The sequencing input was axillary lymph node tissue. The receptor source for this set is a female donor with breast cancer. Some clones in this sample may be carry-over from other donors' samples.

A note on this clonotype: No DNA is shown, since the ends of the CDR3 on it are uncertain; the CDR3 is the one TCRdb lists. The rearrangement links TRBV5-8 to TRBJ2-1; the D call TRBD1 from the table was never checked on the DNA. The CDR3 region is 21 residues in length, termini included. Per the germline V gene, CDR1 is SGHTS and CDR2 is YDEGEE. The CDR3 reads CASSFYICSAEPGTAYNEQFF.

The V gene is TRBV7-9, the J gene TRBJ1-1; unclear D gene. Germline V gene lookup returns CDR1 SEHNR and CDR2 FQNEAQ (reference sequence). There are 13 residues in the CDR3. Trimming left V 5 bases short and J 2 bases short, with 9 bases between. The CDR3 nucleotides read TGTGCCAGCAGCGTGGACGCAAACACTGAAGCTTTCTTT. It is translated as CASSVDANTEAFF.

V gene TRBV6-2 or TRBV6-3 combines with J gene TRBJ1-4; 9 bases line up with TRBD1. Germline lookup yields CDR1 MNHEY and CDR2 SVGEGT. CDR3 length: 14 amino acids. The V and J ends lost 6 bases and 5 bases, in that order; junction bases with no gene match: 4. CDR3 sequence reads: CASRRQGGNEKLFF. The DNA for the CDR3 is TGTGCCAGCAGACGACAGGGGGGAAATGAAAAACTGTTTTTT.

Concerning this clonotype: Since a much larger clone is just one base distant, this may be a read error. The chain couples TRBV14 to TRBJ2-3; tentatively, D is TRBD1 or TRBD2 (5 bases each). The CDR3 contains 16 residues. V was pared by 4 bases and J by 5 bases, with 19 bases between. Germline values: CDR1 SGHDN, CDR2 FVKESK. The CDR3 region is CASSPRDHSYIDTQYF. Written as DNA, the CDR3 is TGTGCCAGCAGCCCTCGGGACCACTCATACATAGATACGCAGTATTTT.

The chain couples TRBV27 to TRBJ1-2; D is perhaps TRBD1 (5 bases). CDR3 length: 16 residues. V was shortened by 7 bases and J by 6 bases, with 24 bases between the two germline ends. CDR1 and CDR2 (germline): MNHEY, SMNVEV (reference sequence). The CDR3: CASTPFFPGLKNGYTF. As DNA, the CDR3 is TGTGCCAGCACTCCATTCTTCCCGGGACTTAAAAATGGCTACACCTTC.

Points on this clonotype: A junction boundary mismatches the germline segment, possibly from a read error. This sequence joins TRBV20-1 and TRBJ1-5; no clear D. The CDR3 totals 13 residues. Per germline, CDR1 DFQATT and CDR2 SNEGSKA (reference sequence). Here the CDR3 DNA reads TGCAGTGCTAGGGACCGTAGCAAACAGCCCCAGCATTTT. Translation: CSARDRSKQPQHF.

Comment on this clonotype: Being one base from a much bigger clone, this may be a read error. The rearrangement links TRBV5-6 to TRBJ2-3; D gene unclear. This CDR3 is built from 15 residues. The germline V and J ends were trimmed by 0 bases and 4 bases, with 12 bases remaining between them. Germline CDR1 SGHDT, CDR2 YYEEEE. CDR3 loop: CASSLELSFADTQYF. As DNA, the CDR3 is TGTGCCAGCAGCTTGGAACTTAGTTTTGCAGATACGCAGTATTTT.

This clonotype occurred once. The V call is TRBV27, the J call TRBJ1-2; perhaps TRBD1 as D (6 bases). This CDR3 contains 16 residues. CDR1 and CDR2 from the germline V gene are MNHEY and SMNVEV (reference sequence). Trimming left V 6 bases short and J 5 bases short, with 22 bases between. This CDR3 reads CASRTSLDRDQYGYTF. For the CDR3, the DNA is TGTGCCAGCAGAACAAGCTTGGACAGAGACCAGTATGGCTACACCTTC.

With respect to this clonotype: Compared with germline, one end of the junction differs, possibly owing to a read error. This chain links TRBV9 with TRBJ2-5, with 9 bases fitting TRBD2. This CDR3 is 14 amino acids long. Germline V gene sequence: CDR1 SGDLS, CDR2 YYNGEE. CDR3 loop: CASSIAGAQGTQYF. The CDR3 coding sequence is TGTGCCAGTAGCATAGCGGGGGCCCAAGGGACCCAGTACTTC.

This clonotype has at least ten counts. The V call is TRBV19, the J call TRBJ2-5, with D perhaps TRBD1 or TRBD2 (6 bases each). V was trimmed by 5 bases and J by 5 bases, leaving 21 bases between them. The CDR3 is made up of 16 amino acids. Germline V lookup: CDR1 LNHDA, CDR2 SQIVND (reference sequence). This chain's CDR3 is CASSPQGHGGGETQYF. CDR3 DNA sequence: TGTGCCAGTAGTCCGCAGGGACACGGAGGGGGGGAGACCCAGTACTTC.

This clonotype was counted ten times or more. The chain couples TRBV14 to TRBJ1-2; perhaps TRBD1 as D (5 bases). The length of the CDR3 is 15 residues. Trimming pared 0 bases from V and 2 bases from J, leaving 10 bases between. Germline CDR1 is SGHDN and CDR2 is FVKESK. CDR3 sequence reads: CASSQEGERNYGYTF. CDR3 bases: TGTGCCAGCAGCCAAGAGGGGGAACGGAACTATGGCTACACCTTC.

There are many counts of this clonotype. This rearrangement joins TRBV7-3 to TRBJ1-2, with a possible D match to TRBD1 (5 bases). The germline CDR1 and CDR2 sequences are SGHTA and FQGTGA. Trimming took off 6 bases at V and 7 bases at J, with 21 bases between the two ends. The CDR3 sequence is 15 residues long. CDR3 amino acids: CASSPGTIGGGGYTF. The CDR3 DNA reads TGTGCCAGCAGTCCCGGGACGATCGGGGGTGGTGGCTACACCTTC.

This clonotype was seen at least ten times. V usage is TRBV27 and J usage is TRBJ2-5, with D tentatively TRBD1 or TRBD2 (7 bases each). Trimming took 6 bases from V and 7 from J, leaving 15 bases between them. The CDR3 sequence is 13 residues long. CDR1 and CDR2 from the germline V gene are MNHEY and SMNVEV (reference sequence). The CDR3 here is CASRLTGEGTQYF. CDR3 sequence (DNA): TGTGCCAGCAGACTTACAGGGGAGGGGACCCAGTACTTC.

This clonotype showed up many times. The chain combines TRBV14 with TRBJ2-7; 12 nucleotides match TRBD2. Trimming cost V 3 bases and J 3 bases; bases outside gene matches: 9. The CDR3 runs 17 residues. Germline V lookup: CDR1 SGHDN, CDR2 FVKESK. The CDR3 region has the DNA TGTGCCAGCAGCCATCCCACCCCGGGACTAGCGGGCTACGAGCAGTACTTC. It encodes CASSHPTPGLAGYEQYF.